A selection of T cell receptor beta chains follows, all from one sample in a study of blood T cell repertoires in COVID-19. Repertoires were generated with immunoSEQ multiplex PCR, while TCRdb's copy carries only in-frame clones and drops some. The repertoire consists of about 140,000 clones, with about 75% occurring once and the leading ten covering around 3%. The source material was PBMCs or T cells enriched from blood (not recorded which). Every receptor here comes from a woman aged 50 to 65 who had recovered from COVID-19. CDR3s include the opening cysteine and the closing phenylalanine or tryptophan. The D gene is left open where the match is weak. Size values are once, few and many counts, or a class for expanded clones, and some rows have none.

d_call: .; v_call: TRBV3-1/TRBV3-2; cdr3_length: 15; clone_size: .; j_call: TRBJ2-1; cdr3_nt: TGTGCCAGCAGCCAAGATTTAGTGTCCTACAATGAGCAGTTCTTC; cdr3_aa: CASSQDLVSYNEQFF
d_call: .; v_call: TRBV13; cdr3_length: 13; clone_size: .; j_call: TRBJ1-2; cdr3_nt: TGTGCCAGCAGCTCACAGGGTTTAGGTGGCTACACCTTC; cdr3_aa: CASSSQGLGGYTF
d_call: TRBD2; v_call: TRBV18; cdr3_length: 16; clone_size: few; j_call: TRBJ2-1; cdr3_nt: TGTGCCAGCTCACCACCGGCTAGCGGGGGGTTCAATGAGCAGTTCTTC; cdr3_aa: CASSPPASGGFNEQFF
d_call: TRBD2; v_call: TRBV2; cdr3_length: 14; clone_size: .; j_call: TRBJ2-3; cdr3_nt: TGTGCCAGCAGTGATAGCGGGAGGGCAGATACGCAGTATTTT; cdr3_aa: CASSDSGRADTQYF
d_call: .; v_call: TRBV11-2; cdr3_length: 16; clone_size: .; j_call: TRBJ2-3; cdr3_nt: TGTGCCAGCAGCTTCAGCATCCGGAGGGACACAGATACGCAGTATTTT; cdr3_aa: CASSFSIRRDTDTQYF
d_call: TRBD1; v_call: TRBV29-1; cdr3_length: 13; clone_size: .; j_call: TRBJ2-7; cdr3_nt: TGCAGCGTGACGACAGGGGGCTCCTACGAGCAGTACTTC; cdr3_aa: CSVTTGGSYEQYF
d_call: TRBD1; v_call: TRBV3-1/TRBV3-2; cdr3_length: 14; clone_size: .; j_call: TRBJ2-1; cdr3_nt: TGTGCCAGCAGCTCATTTAGGGGGCACAATGAGCAGTTCTTC; cdr3_aa: CASSSFRGHNEQFF
d_call: .; v_call: TRBV25-1; cdr3_length: 14; clone_size: .; j_call: TRBJ2-7; cdr3_nt: TGTGCCAGCAGTGAATCTAACAGTCCCTACGAGCAGTACTTC; cdr3_aa: CASSESNSPYEQYF
d_call: .; v_call: TRBV6-1; cdr3_length: 15; clone_size: .; j_call: TRBJ1-5; cdr3_nt: TGTGCCAGCAGTGAAGGAGGTGGAAGAGATCAGCCCCAGCATTTT; cdr3_aa: CASSEGGGRDQPQHF
d_call: TRBD2; v_call: TRBV7-3; cdr3_length: 18; clone_size: .; j_call: TRBJ2-3; cdr3_nt: TGTGCCAGCAGCCGGGTAGCGGGGCTAGCGGGAAACACAGATACGCAGTATTTT; cdr3_aa: CASSRVAGLAGNTDTQYF
d_call: .; v_call: TRBV12-3/TRBV12-4; cdr3_length: 13; clone_size: once; j_call: TRBJ1-5; cdr3_nt: TGTGCCAGCAGGAGCCAGGGAGGCCAGCCCCAGCATTTT; cdr3_aa: CASRSQGGQPQHF
d_call: .; v_call: TRBV28; cdr3_length: 13; clone_size: .; j_call: TRBJ1-2; cdr3_nt: TGTGCCAGCAGTATATCCGACATATCTGGCTACACCTTC; cdr3_aa: CASSISDISGYTF
d_call: TRBD2; v_call: TRBV28; cdr3_length: 15; clone_size: few; j_call: TRBJ2-7; cdr3_nt: TGTGCCAGCAGTACCCTCCCGGGGGGGCCGGGGGAGCAGTACTTC; cdr3_aa: CASSTLPGGPGEQYF
d_call: .; v_call: TRBV5-6; cdr3_length: 12; clone_size: .; j_call: TRBJ1-4; cdr3_nt: TGTGCCAGCAGCCTCAGTAATGAAAAACTGTTTTTT; cdr3_aa: CASSLSNEKLFF
d_call: .; v_call: TRBV29-1; cdr3_length: 14; clone_size: few; j_call: TRBJ1-1; cdr3_nt: TGCAGCGTTCCCGTCCGAGGGCTGAACACTGAAGCTTTCTTT; cdr3_aa: CSVPVRGLNTEAFF
d_call: TRBD1; v_call: TRBV2; cdr3_length: 13; clone_size: .; j_call: TRBJ1-2; cdr3_nt: TGTGCCAGCGACGGACAGGGTTCATTCGGCTACACCTTC; cdr3_aa: CASDGQGSFGYTF
d_call: .; v_call: TRBV6-5; cdr3_length: 15; clone_size: .; j_call: TRBJ2-7; cdr3_nt: TGTGCCAGCAGTTACTCTGGGACAAGCTCCTACGAGCAGTACTTC; cdr3_aa: CASSYSGTSSYEQYF
d_call: .; v_call: TRBV2; cdr3_length: 14; clone_size: .; j_call: TRBJ1-5; cdr3_nt: TGTGCCAGCCAGTTTGGGGGGGCCGGTCAGCCCCAGCATTTT; cdr3_aa: CASQFGGAGQPQHF
d_call: .; v_call: TRBV4-1; cdr3_length: 13; clone_size: once; j_call: TRBJ1-6; cdr3_nt: TGCGCCAGCAGCCAAGATGGGGCTTCACCCCTCCACTTT; cdr3_aa: CASSQDGASPLHF
d_call: TRBD2; v_call: TRBV25-1; cdr3_length: 18; clone_size: few; j_call: TRBJ2-3; cdr3_nt: TGTGCCAGCAGTGAAGGTACGGGAGGGCCTTTTAGTACAGATACGCAGTATTTT; cdr3_aa: CASSEGTGGPFSTDTQYF
d_call: .; v_call: TRBV13; cdr3_length: 13; clone_size: .; j_call: TRBJ1-2; cdr3_nt: TGTGCCAGCAGCTTAGGTCGAGGAGGAGGCTACACCTTC; cdr3_aa: CASSLGRGGGYTF
d_call: .; v_call: TRBV18; cdr3_length: 13; clone_size: .; j_call: TRBJ1-2; cdr3_nt: TGTGCCAGCTCACCACCGGCGGACTATGGCTACACCTTC; cdr3_aa: CASSPPADYGYTF
d_call: TRBD2; v_call: TRBV24-1; cdr3_length: 16; clone_size: .; j_call: TRBJ2-2; cdr3_nt: TGTGCCACCAGTGACGGACTAGCGGGGATCACCGGGGAGCTGTTTTTT; cdr3_aa: CATSDGLAGITGELFF
d_call: TRBD2; v_call: TRBV19; cdr3_length: 15; clone_size: .; j_call: TRBJ2-2; cdr3_nt: TGTGCCAGTAGTCCCGGGACTAGCGGATCCGGGGAGCTGTTTTTT; cdr3_aa: CASSPGTSGSGELFF
d_call: .; v_call: TRBV29-1; cdr3_length: 13; clone_size: .; j_call: TRBJ2-7; cdr3_nt: TGCAGCGTTGATGGGCAGGGGATGAACGAGCAGTACTTC; cdr3_aa: CSVDGQGMNEQYF
d_call: TRBD2; v_call: TRBV10-3; cdr3_length: 14; clone_size: .; j_call: TRBJ2-1; cdr3_nt: TGTGCCGCGTCCATAGCGGGAGTAGCGAATGAGCAGTTCTTC; cdr3_aa: CAASIAGVANEQFF
d_call: TRBD1; v_call: TRBV6-2/TRBV6-3; cdr3_length: 19; clone_size: few; j_call: TRBJ1-5; cdr3_nt: TGTGCCAGCAGCCCCAGACCCGGGACAGGGAGGGGAGGCAATCAGCCCCAGCATTTT; cdr3_aa: CASSPRPGTGRGGNQPQHF
d_call: TRBD1; v_call: TRBV3-1/TRBV3-2; cdr3_length: 14; clone_size: .; j_call: TRBJ1-2; cdr3_nt: TGTGCCAGTCAGGGGGCCCCCACTAACTATGGCTACACCTTC; cdr3_aa: CASQGAPTNYGYTF
d_call: TRBD1; v_call: TRBV6-1; cdr3_length: 16; clone_size: few; j_call: TRBJ1-1; cdr3_nt: TGTGCCAGCAGTGAACGGGACAGGGGGCCGAGGGCTGAAGCTTTCTTT; cdr3_aa: CASSERDRGPRAEAFF
d_call: .; v_call: TRBV20-1; cdr3_length: 14; clone_size: .; j_call: TRBJ1-5; cdr3_nt: TGCAGTGCTAGTACGCGGGGGGGCAATCAGCCCCAGCATTTT; cdr3_aa: CSASTRGGNQPQHF
d_call: TRBD1; v_call: TRBV7-9; cdr3_length: 14; clone_size: .; j_call: TRBJ1-2; cdr3_nt: TGTGCCAGCAGGGAGGGACAGGGGGTCTATGGCTACACCTTC; cdr3_aa: CASREGQGVYGYTF
d_call: TRBD1; v_call: TRBV5-6; cdr3_length: 14; clone_size: .; j_call: TRBJ1-2; cdr3_nt: TGTGCCAGCAGAACCCTAGACAGGGAGAATGGCTACACCTTC; cdr3_aa: CASRTLDRENGYTF
d_call: .; v_call: TRBV5-1; cdr3_length: 16; clone_size: .; j_call: TRBJ1-2; cdr3_nt: TGCGCCAGCAGCTTGGGACAGGTGACAAGGAACGTTGGCTACACCTTC; cdr3_aa: CASSLGQVTRNVGYTF
d_call: .; v_call: TRBV10-2; cdr3_length: 15; clone_size: .; j_call: TRBJ1-5; cdr3_nt: TGCGCCAGCAGTGAAACCCAGGGCGTTAATCAGCCCCAGCATTTT; cdr3_aa: CASSETQGVNQPQHF
d_call: TRBD1; v_call: TRBV7-6; cdr3_length: 15; clone_size: .; j_call: TRBJ2-2; cdr3_nt: TGTGCCAGCAGCCCCGGACAGGCCACCACCGGGGAGCTGTTTTTT; cdr3_aa: CASSPGQATTGELFF
d_call: .; v_call: TRBV21-1; cdr3_length: 15; clone_size: few; j_call: TRBJ1-5; cdr3_nt: TGTGCCAGCGGCCTGGGCTGTCCTGACCCCGGAACCCAGCATTTT; cdr3_aa: CASGLGCPDPGTQHF
d_call: .; v_call: TRBV5-4; cdr3_length: 17; clone_size: .; j_call: TRBJ2-1; cdr3_nt: TGTGCCAGCAGCAGCTTAGGACTCAGCTTATCCTACAATGAGCAGTTCTTC; cdr3_aa: CASSSLGLSLSYNEQFF
d_call: TRBD1; v_call: TRBV2; cdr3_length: 15; clone_size: .; j_call: TRBJ2-3; cdr3_nt: TGTGCCAGCAGTGAATTTTGGGACAGGGAAGATACGCAGTATTTT; cdr3_aa: CASSEFWDREDTQYF
d_call: .; v_call: TRBV11-2; cdr3_length: 11; clone_size: once; j_call: TRBJ2-2; cdr3_nt: TGTGCCAGCACGGGAGTCGGGGAGCTGTTTTTT; cdr3_aa: CASTGVGELFF
d_call: .; v_call: TRBV6-5; cdr3_length: 15; clone_size: .; j_call: TRBJ1-6; cdr3_nt: TGTGCCAGCAGTTCTACAGGGAGAGATAATTCACCCCTCCACTTT; cdr3_aa: CASSSTGRDNSPLHF
d_call: TRBD1; v_call: TRBV7-2; cdr3_length: 14; clone_size: .; j_call: TRBJ2-5; cdr3_nt: TGTGCCAGCAGCGCCGGGACAGGAACGGAGACCCAGTACTTC; cdr3_aa: CASSAGTGTETQYF
d_call: TRBD1; v_call: TRBV18; cdr3_length: 12; clone_size: .; j_call: TRBJ1-1; cdr3_nt: TGTGCCAGCTCACCACAGGACAGGTGGGCTTTCTTT; cdr3_aa: CASSPQDRWAFF
d_call: TRBD2; v_call: TRBV5-6; cdr3_length: 14; clone_size: .; j_call: TRBJ2-2; cdr3_nt: TGTGCCAGCAGCCGGACTAGCGGGACCGGGGAGCTGTTTTTT; cdr3_aa: CASSRTSGTGELFF
d_call: TRBD1; v_call: TRBV19; cdr3_length: 14; clone_size: .; j_call: TRBJ1-2; cdr3_nt: TGTGCCAGTACCCCCGGGACAGGGGTCTATGGCTACACCTTC; cdr3_aa: CASTPGTGVYGYTF
d_call: TRBD1; v_call: TRBV19; cdr3_length: 16; clone_size: .; j_call: TRBJ1-5; cdr3_nt: TGTGCCAGTAGTACCAGGACAGGGGAAGGAAGTCAGCCCCAGCATTTT; cdr3_aa: CASSTRTGEGSQPQHF